This T cell receptor beta chain was recorded in a study of CD8 T cells in ankylosing spondylitis. Study results and limitations: Among TCR beta sequences, a motif of eight or nine highly homologous variants appeared characteristic of ankylosing spondylitis blood.

Trimming at V came to 1 base and at J to 1 base, leaving 1 base not matched to a gene. The germline CDR1 and CDR2 sequences are LGHDT and YNNKEL (reference sequence). This CDR3 region has 15 residues. Quantitative 5'-RACE with molecular barcodes generated TCR beta libraries. Using its own MiXCR run on the 5' RACE reads, TCRdb lists one record per CDR3 protein. Of about 540,000 distinct CDR3 sequences detected, about an eighth appear once; the ten largest clones hold around 7%. The table lists this clonotype with a few counts. Its antigen remains unknown. This sequence may be a read error, since a much larger clone differs from it by one base.

The specimen sequenced was blood, either unsorted or a sorted T cell fraction (not recorded which). The clonotype comes from a male donor with ankylosing spondylitis. The chain recombines TRBV3-1 with TRBJ2-5, with TRBD2 identical over 9 bases. The CDR3 loop is CASSQGLAVQETQYF. The CDR3 bases are TGTGCCAGCAGCCAAGGACTAGCGGTCCAAGAGACCCAGTACTTC.